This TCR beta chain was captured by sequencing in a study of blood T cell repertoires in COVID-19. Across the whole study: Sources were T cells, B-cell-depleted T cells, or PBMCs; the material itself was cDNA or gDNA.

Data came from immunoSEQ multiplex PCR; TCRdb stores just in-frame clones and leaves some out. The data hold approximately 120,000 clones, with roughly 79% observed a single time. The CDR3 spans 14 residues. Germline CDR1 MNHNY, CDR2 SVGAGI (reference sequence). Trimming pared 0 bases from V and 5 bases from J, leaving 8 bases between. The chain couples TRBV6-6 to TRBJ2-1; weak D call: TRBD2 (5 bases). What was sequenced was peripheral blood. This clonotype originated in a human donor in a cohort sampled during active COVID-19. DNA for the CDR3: TGTGCCAGCAGTTACTCAGGGAGTCACAATGAGCAGTTCTTC. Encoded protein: CASSYSGSHNEQFF.